Following are 23 T cell receptor beta chains from one sample sequenced in a study of T-cell memory formation after mild COVID-19. TCRdb analysed the 5' RACE reads with MiXCR anew, one entry per CDR3 protein. The sample contains around 440,000 distinct CDR3 sequences, around a sixth of which appear only once. The sequencing sample was made of PBMCs or a T cell subset sorted from them (not recorded which). The receptors were sampled from an adult woman who had mild COVID-19 (a few samples of this study predate the infection). Cell type and time point are not known.

The table lists this clonotype with a few counts. The chain uses TRBV24-1 and TRBJ1-2, with a possible D match to TRBD1 (5 bases). V lost 1 base and J lost 4, with 15 bases in between. The germline CDR1 and CDR2 sequences are KGHDR and SFDVKD. The CDR3 is 16 amino acids. CDR3 bases: TGTGCCACCAGTGATTTAGGGCAGGGCCCCTTCTATGGCTACACCTTC. Its protein product is CATSDLGQGPFYGYTF.

The chain uses TRBV5-1 and TRBJ2-1; 9 nucleotides line up with TRBD2. In germline, CDR1 is SGHRS, CDR2 YFSETQ. The junction had 11 bases not matched to a gene; V was cut back by 6 bases and J by 7 bases. The CDR3 sequence is 15 residues long. Written as DNA, the CDR3 is TGCGCCAGCAACAGCGGGGGGTCTCAGGTGAATGAGCAGTTCTTC. It is translated as CASNSGGSQVNEQFF.

This clonotype has more than one count but fewer than ten. CDR3: CASSQGPTSGANVLTF. The CDR3 DNA is TGCGCCAGCAGCCAAGGACCGACCTCTGGGGCCAACGTCCTGACTTTC. The J gene is TRBJ2-6, the V gene TRBV4-1; D ambiguous. The CDR3 runs 16 residues. Between the trimmed V and J ends, which lost 1 base and 0 bases, there was a span of 7 bases. Germline CDR1 MGHRA, CDR2 YSYEKL.

The chain combines TRBV2 with TRBJ2-3; TRBD2 agrees at 14 bases. The CDR3 runs to 19 residues. V lost 6 bases and J lost 3; bases outside the gene matches: 14. Germline CDR1 SNHLY, CDR2 FYNNEI. CDR3 protein: CASRAVGTSGGWGTDTQYF. The CDR3 DNA is TGTGCCAGCAGGGCCGTCGGGACTAGCGGGGGCTGGGGGACAGATACGCAGTATTTT.

This clonotype was seen more than once but under ten times. The V call is TRBV7-9, the J call TRBJ2-7, with unresolved D. This CDR3 has 15 residues. Trimming pared 4 bases from V and 0 bases from J, leaving 13 bases between. Germline V gene data show CDR1 as SEHNR and CDR2 as FQNEAQ (reference sequence). The CDR3 nucleotides read TGTGCCAGCAGCTCTAGAACCTCGAGCTCCTACGAGCAGTACTTC. The encoded protein is CASSSRTSSSYEQYF.

This clonotype has only one observation. The CDR3: CASNIDRDRDTYGYTF. CDR3 nucleotide sequence: TGTGCCAGCAATATCGACCGGGACAGGGACACCTATGGCTACACCTTC. The genes are TRBV2 and TRBJ1-2; 9 nucleotides match TRBD1. This CDR3 has 16 residues. CDR1 and CDR2 from the germline V gene are SNHLY and FYNNEI. J was trimmed by 4 bases and V by 7 bases; bases with no gene match: 13.

This clonotype was counted only a few times. The chain combines TRBV7-9 with TRBJ1-1, with no clear D. Per the germline V gene, CDR1 is SEHNR and CDR2 is FQNEAQ (reference sequence). This CDR3 comprises 15 residues. The V and J ends lost 1 base and 4 bases respectively, with 13 bases between them. CDR3 region: CASSLDTGSGTEAFF. The CDR3 DNA sequence: TGTGCCAGCAGCTTAGACACGGGGTCGGGCACTGAAGCTTTCTTT.

This clonotype showed up just a few times. The V and J genes are TRBV7-8 and TRBJ2-7; 7 positions agree with TRBD2. The CDR3 is 15 amino acids. Germline-derived CDR1 and CDR2 are SGHVS and FQNEAQ. Germline trimming cut 4 bases from V and 0 bases from J; bases unmatched to any gene: 6. The CDR3 region has the DNA TGTGCCAGCAGCTACGGCCGGACTAGCTCCTACGAGCAGTACTTC. Translated: CASSYGRTSSYEQYF.

V gene TRBV29-1 combines with J gene TRBJ1-2; D call uncertain. V was shortened by 3 bases and J by 7 bases, with 12 bases between the two germline ends. The germline V gene encodes CDR1 SQVTM and CDR2 ANQGSEA. CDR3 length equals 12 residues. The CDR3 nucleotides are TGCAGCGTTGACGACGGAATGGGTGGCTACACCTTC. This sequence encodes CSVDDGMGGYTF.

The chain carries TRBV30 and TRBJ2-3; D not resolved. Germline assignment: CDR1 GTSNPN and CDR2 SVGIG (reference sequence). The CDR3 is 12 residues long. The V gene lost 0 bases and the J gene lost 7 bases, with 8 bases spanning the gap. For the CDR3, the DNA is TGTGCCTGGAGTGTTAACGAGAATACGCAGTATTTT. Its translation is CAWSVNENTQYF.

This clonotype turned up a few times. V gene TRBV14 combines with J gene TRBJ2-5; no firm D call. The V end was cut by 1 base, the J end by 3 bases, with 9 bases between. CDR1 is SGHDN, CDR2 FVKESK, per germline. The CDR3 has 14 residues. The CDR3 DNA sequence: TGTGCCAGCAGCCAAGTTGGAGTGGAAGAGACCCAGTACTTC. It codes for CASSQVGVEETQYF.

This clonotype has just one count. The genes are TRBV24-1 and TRBJ2-5; 10 bases line up with TRBD2. The CDR3 runs 15 residues. With 4 bases clipped from V and 2 bases from J, the junction kept 3 bases outside the gene matches. CDR1 and CDR2 from the germline V gene are KGHDR and SFDVKD. The CDR3 region is CATSERAGGQETQYF. Written as DNA, the CDR3 is TGTGCCACCAGTGAACGAGCGGGAGGGCAAGAGACCCAGTACTTC.

The V call is TRBV27, the J call TRBJ2-2; TRBD1 matches 11 bases. V was clipped by 7 bases and J by 5 bases; unmatched bases: 3. This CDR3 region has 14 residues. CDR1 is MNHEY and CDR2 is SMNVEV in the germline V gene (reference sequence). Here the CDR3 reads CASKGQGATGELFF. As DNA, the CDR3 is TGTGCCAGCAAAGGACAGGGGGCGACCGGGGAGCTGTTTTTT.

In its sample, this clonotype was seen many times. The chain carries TRBV15 and TRBJ1-1; D call uncertain. Germline CDR1 is LNHNV and CDR2 is YYDKDF (reference sequence). The V end was cut by 1 base, the J end by 1 base, with 16 bases between. The CDR3 is 17 amino acids. The CDR3 reads CATSRAGRLGENTEAFF. CDR3 DNA: TGTGCCACCAGCAGAGCGGGCAGGTTAGGTGAGAACACTGAAGCTTTCTTT. Combining the CDR3 with reference TRBV15 and TRBJ1-1 gives the whole variable domain DAMVIQNPRYQVTQFGKPVTLSCSQTLNHNVMYWYQQKSSQAPKLLFHYYDKDFNNEADTPDNFQSRRPNTSFCFLDIRSPGLGDTAMYLCATSRAGRLGENTEAFFGQGTRLTVV.

The chain joins TRBV19 to TRBJ1-2, with D uncertain. CDR3 length: 14 amino acids. With 4 bases removed from V and 2 bases from J, the gap between germline ends came to 11 bases. CDR1 is LNHDA, CDR2 SQIVND, per germline (reference sequence). DNA for the CDR3: TGTGCCAGTAGTACCCCAACAACGAACTATGGCTACACCTTC. Its translation is CASSTPTTNYGYTF.

The chain employs TRBV29-1 and TRBJ2-7, with D perhaps given as TRBD1 or TRBD2 (5 bases each). Germline assignment: CDR1 SQVTM and CDR2 ANQGSEA. CDR3 length equals 14 residues. The germline V and J ends were trimmed by 4 bases and 2 bases, with 15 bases remaining between them. The CDR3 region has the DNA TGCAGCGTTGGCCACAGTGGGGGACCCTACGAGCAGTACTTC. It translates to CSVGHSGGPYEQYF.

This clonotype was detected a few times. The rearrangement links TRBV4-2 to TRBJ2-3; TRBD2 matches at 7 bases. The CDR3 spans 15 residues. Germline V gene sequence: CDR1 LGHNA, CDR2 YNFKEQ. Losses at the gene ends were 0 bases for V and 3 bases for J; bases not matched to a gene: 3. This CDR3 reads CASSQDGGVTDTQYF. CDR3 bases: TGTGCCAGCAGCCAAGATGGGGGGGTGACAGATACGCAGTATTTT.

The table lists this clonotype with a few counts. This chain connects TRBV7-3 to TRBJ1-1; perhaps TRBD1 as D (5 bases). The CDR3 has 14 residues. The germline gives CDR1 SGHTA, CDR2 FQGTGA. Trimming removed 5 bases at V and 1 base at J, with 11 bases between. The CDR3 coding sequence is TGTGCCAGCAGCCCGGGACGGGGGAACACTGAAGCTTTCTTT. Amino acid sequence: CASSPGRGNTEAFF.

This sequence joins TRBV29-1 and TRBJ1-1, with a possible D match to TRBD1 (5 bases). This CDR3 spans 12 amino acids. Germline V gives CDR1 SQVTM, CDR2 ANQGSEA. V lost 4 bases, J lost 4 bases, and 10 bases lay in between. In DNA, the CDR3 is TGCAGCGTTGCGAAGGGACTCACTGAAGCTTTCTTT. Its translation is CSVAKGLTEAFF.

The J gene is TRBJ2-2, the V gene TRBV6-5; D gene uncertain. The germline V gene encodes CDR1 MNHEY and CDR2 SVGAGI. This CDR3 region has 13 residues. The ends were cut back, 2 bases at V and 5 bases at J, with 6 bases in the middle. CDR3 in DNA: TGTGCCAGCAGTTACGGGAAAACCGGGGAGCTGTTTTTT. Translated: CASSYGKTGELFF.

The V and J genes are TRBV7-9 and TRBJ1-2; perhaps TRBD1 as D (5 bases). CDR1 is SEHNR, CDR2 FQNEAQ, per germline (reference sequence). This CDR3 is built from 13 residues. The ends were cut back, 4 bases at V and 4 bases at J, with 10 bases in the middle. CDR3 DNA sequence: TGTGCCAGCAGCTCGGGGGAACTCTATGGCTACACCTTC. Protein sequence: CASSSGELYGYTF.

This clonotype was picked up a small number of times. V and J are TRBV13 and TRBJ2-7, with TRBD1 as a possible D gene (6 bases). This CDR3 is 14 amino acids long. Germline assignment: CDR1 PRHDT and CDR2 FYEKMQ (reference sequence). V was clipped by 4 bases and J by 5 bases, with 15 bases between them. The CDR3 DNA sequence: TGTGCCAGCAGCTCCCTCGACAGGAAAAACGAGCAGTACTTC. Protein product: CASSSLDRKNEQYF.

The chain links TRBV5-1 to TRBJ2-5, with TRBD2 matching over 10 bases. The germline CDR1 and CDR2 sequences are SGHRS and YFSETQ. Trimming cost V 4 bases and J 2 bases; bases outside gene matches: 5. The CDR3 extends over 15 amino acids. CDR3 DNA sequence: TGCGCCAGCAGCATACTAGCGGGGATGCAAGAGACCCAGTACTTC. Its protein is CASSILAGMQETQYF.